The TCR beta chain described here comes from a study of blood T cell repertoires in COVID-19. Looking at the study overall: Material from acute and convalescent COVID-19 was sourced from the United States, Italy and Spain. Nucleic acid was either cDNA or gDNA, and it came from T cells, B-cell-depleted T cells, or PBMCs.

The CDR3 is made up of 12 amino acids. Trimming took off 7 bases at V and 10 bases at J, with 14 bases between the two ends. Authors' methods: For nucleated cells, counts were estimated from reference gene primer amplification. Profiling relied on immunoSEQ multiplex PCR, and the TCRdb table lists in-frame clones only, not all of them. From that table come the V and J calls and clone size; the DNA was used to work out D and trimming. This sample has 95,000 to 120,000 clones, with about 87% found just once. The source is a woman in her forties or fifties with acute or convalescent COVID-19. The rearrangement joins TRBV12-3 or TRBV12-4 to TRBJ1-5, with unresolved D. Sequenced sample: peripheral blood. In nucleotides, the CDR3 is TGTGCCAGCACCGTGGGCGTCCGACCCCAGCATTTT. It translates to CASTVGVRPQHF.